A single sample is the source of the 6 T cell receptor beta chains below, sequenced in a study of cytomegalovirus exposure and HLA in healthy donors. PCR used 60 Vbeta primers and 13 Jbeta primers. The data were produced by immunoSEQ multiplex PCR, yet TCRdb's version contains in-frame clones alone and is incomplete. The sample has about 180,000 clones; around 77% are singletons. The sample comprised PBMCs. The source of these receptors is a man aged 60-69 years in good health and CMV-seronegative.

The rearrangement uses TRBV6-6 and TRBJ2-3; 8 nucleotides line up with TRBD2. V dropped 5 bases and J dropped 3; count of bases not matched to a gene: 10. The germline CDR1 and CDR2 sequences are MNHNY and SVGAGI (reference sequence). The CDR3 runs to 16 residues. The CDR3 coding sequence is TGTGCCAGCAGTCAGACCGGGGGGGCCGTAACAGATACGCAGTATTTT. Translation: CASSQTGGAVTDTQYF.

The CDR3: CASSSRDRSSNEQFF. DNA of the CDR3: TGTGCCAGCAGCAGCCGGGACAGGTCGTCGAATGAGCAGTTCTTC. The chain recombines TRBV7-8 with TRBJ2-1; 8 positions agree with TRBD1. The CDR3 is made up of 15 amino acids. CDR1 and CDR2 (germline): SGHVS, FQNEAQ. Trimming at V came to 5 bases and at J to 7 bases, leaving 10 bases not matched to a gene. Filled out from reference TRBV7-8 and TRBJ2-1, the complete variable domain reads GAGVSQSPRYKVAKRGQDVALRCDPISGHVSLFWYQQALGQGPEFLTYFQNEAQLDKSGLPSDRFFAERPEGSVSTLKIQRTQQEDSAVYLCASSSRDRSSNEQFFGPGTRLTVL.

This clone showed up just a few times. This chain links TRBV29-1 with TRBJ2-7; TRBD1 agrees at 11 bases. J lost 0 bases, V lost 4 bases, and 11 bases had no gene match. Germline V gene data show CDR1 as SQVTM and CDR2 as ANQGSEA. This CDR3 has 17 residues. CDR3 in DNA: TGCAGCGTTGTCGGTTATGTGGGACAGGGGGTCTCCTACGAGCAGTACTTC. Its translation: CSVVGYVGQGVSYEQYF.

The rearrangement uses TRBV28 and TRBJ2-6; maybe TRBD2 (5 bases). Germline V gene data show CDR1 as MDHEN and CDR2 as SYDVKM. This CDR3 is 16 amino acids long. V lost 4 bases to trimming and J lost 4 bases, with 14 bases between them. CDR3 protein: CASSSVAGNGANVLTF. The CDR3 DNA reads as TGTGCCAGCAGTTCCGTCGCGGGTAACGGGGCCAACGTCCTGACTTTC.

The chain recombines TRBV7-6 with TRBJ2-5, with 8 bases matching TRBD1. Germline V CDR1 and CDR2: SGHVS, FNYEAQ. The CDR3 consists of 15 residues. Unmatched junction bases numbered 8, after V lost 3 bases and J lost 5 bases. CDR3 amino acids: CASSLSPGGVETQYF. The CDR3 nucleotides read TGTGCCAGCAGCTTGTCGCCAGGGGGCGTGGAGACCCAGTACTTC.

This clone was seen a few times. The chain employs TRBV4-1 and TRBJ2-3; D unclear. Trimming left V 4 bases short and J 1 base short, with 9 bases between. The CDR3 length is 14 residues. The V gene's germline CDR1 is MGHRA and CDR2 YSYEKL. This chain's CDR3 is CASSPFFGTDTQYF. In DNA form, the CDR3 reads TGCGCCAGCAGCCCCTTTTTCGGCACAGATACGCAGTATTTT.